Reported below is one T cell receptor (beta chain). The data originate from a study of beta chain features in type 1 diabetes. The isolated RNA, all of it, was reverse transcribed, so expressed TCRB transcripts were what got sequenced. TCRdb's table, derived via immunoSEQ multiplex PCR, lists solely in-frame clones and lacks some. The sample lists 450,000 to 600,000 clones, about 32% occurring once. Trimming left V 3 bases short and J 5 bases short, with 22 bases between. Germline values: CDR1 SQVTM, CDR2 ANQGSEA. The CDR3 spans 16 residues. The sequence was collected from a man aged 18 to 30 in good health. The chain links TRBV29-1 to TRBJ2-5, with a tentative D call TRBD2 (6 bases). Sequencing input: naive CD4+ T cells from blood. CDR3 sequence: CSVDGHPSPGGETQYF. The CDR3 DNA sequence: TGCAGCGTTGATGGCCATCCCAGCCCTGGAGGGGAGACCCAGTACTTC. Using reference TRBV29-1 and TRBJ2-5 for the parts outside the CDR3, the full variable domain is SAVISQKPSRDICQRGTSLTIQCQVDSQVTMMFWYRQQPGQSLTLIATANQGSEATYESGFVIDKFPISRPNLTFSTLTVSNMSPEDSSIYLCSVDGHPSPGGETQYFGPGTRLLVL.